One and the same sample provided the 21 T cell receptor beta chains below, sequenced in a study of blood T cell repertoires in COVID-19 (dated by TCRdb to 2019 to 2021). Library creation used the immunoSEQ multiplex PCR assay. This immuneACCESS table, as held by TCRdb, lists in-frame sequences with V and J called but not all clones. Of the missing ones, under half trace to an unresolved V gene in checked studies; the others have no known cause. Present in this sample are around 46,000 clones, roughly 86% of which were seen just once. The ten largest account for approximately 15% of the sample. The sample was peripheral blood. Every receptor here comes from a man in his sixties with active or convalescent COVID-19.

The rearrangement uses TRBV28 and TRBJ2-1; 7 positions agree with TRBD1. The CDR3 is 17 amino acids. Losses at the gene ends were 0 bases for V and 0 bases for J; bases not matched to a gene: 5. Per the germline V gene, CDR1 is MDHEN and CDR2 is SYDVKM. In nucleotides, the CDR3 is TGTGCCAGCAGTTTATGGGACAGGACAGGCTCCTACAATGAGCAGTTCTTC. It yields the protein CASSLWDRTGSYNEQFF.

J is TRBJ2-5 and V is TRBV28; 9 bases agree with TRBD2. V shed 6 bases, J shed 5 bases, and the junction held 7 bases outside the gene matches. The length of the CDR3 is 14 residues. Germline assignment: CDR1 MDHEN and CDR2 SYDVKM. The CDR3 protein is CASRDHGLAETQYF. The CDR3 DNA is TGTGCCAGCAGGGATCACGGACTAGCGGAGACCCAGTACTTC.

The chain recombines TRBV14 with TRBJ1-4; perhaps TRBD1 as D (5 bases). The CDR3 has 16 amino acids. With 3 bases removed from V and 3 bases from J, the gap between germline ends came to 14 bases. Germline V CDR1 and CDR2: SGHDN, FVKESK. CDR3 nucleotide sequence: TGTGCCAGCAGCCAGAGCTCAGGGCTGGCTAATGAAAAACTGTTTTTT. Its translation is CASSQSSGLANEKLFF.

The V gene is TRBV27, the J gene TRBJ2-5; 14 nucleotides match TRBD2. The germline V gene encodes CDR1 MNHEY and CDR2 SMNVEV (reference sequence). The CDR3 runs 15 residues. The V segment lost 5 bases and the J segment 3 bases; nucleotides outside the gene matches: 2. The CDR3 coding sequence is TGTGCCAGCAGTGGGGGACTAGCGGGGGAAGAGACCCAGTACTTC. This sequence encodes CASSGGLAGEETQYF.

The rearrangement joins TRBV28 to TRBJ1-1; the D is unclear. Trimming took 2 bases from V and 0 from J, leaving 7 bases between them. Per the germline V gene, CDR1 is MDHEN and CDR2 is SYDVKM. CDR3 length: 14 amino acids. Here the CDR3 reads CASSLTVMNTEAFF. The CDR3 bases are TGTGCCAGCAGTTTAACTGTCATGAACACTGAAGCTTTCTTT.

The V gene is TRBV28, the J gene TRBJ1-5; no firm D call. The CDR3 consists of 15 residues. V lost 3 bases and J lost 6, with 15 bases in between. Germline CDR1 and CDR2: MDHEN and SYDVKM. CDR3: CASSFVQLRGQPQHF. The CDR3 region has the DNA TGTGCCAGCAGTTTTGTCCAGCTCCGGGGTCAGCCCCAGCATTTT. The full variable domain, in which reference TRBV28 and TRBJ1-5 provide the parts outside the CDR3, is DVKVTQSSRYLVKRTGEKVFLECVQDMDHENMFWYRQDPGLGLRLIYFSYDVKMKEKGDIPEGYSVSREKKERFSLILESASTNQTSMYLCASSFVQLRGQPQHFGDGTRLSIL.

The chain has TRBV7-6 and TRBJ2-1; D perhaps matches TRBD2 (6 bases). Germline-derived CDR1 and CDR2 are SGHVS and FNYEAQ. Trimming pared 1 base from V and 5 bases from J, leaving 18 bases between. The length of the CDR3 is 17 residues. Here the CDR3 reads CASSLESLNGGDNEQFF. CDR3 bases: TGTGCCAGCAGCTTAGAGAGCCTTAACGGGGGAGACAATGAGCAGTTCTTC.

This clone was seen once. The V gene is TRBV30, the J gene TRBJ2-2; 8 nucleotides align to TRBD1. Unmatched junction bases numbered 8, after V lost 4 bases and J lost 4 bases. Germline assignment: CDR1 GTSNPN and CDR2 SVGIG (reference sequence). This CDR3 contains 15 residues. CDR3 coding DNA: TGTGCCTGGATTACTTGGACAGGGCGCACCGGGGAGCTGTTTTTT. Its protein is CAWITWTGRTGELFF.

With regard to this clone: Other DNA sequences from this sample encode an identical CDR3 as well. The chain carries TRBV5-1 and TRBJ2-3; 12 bases match TRBD2. Germline CDR1 SGHRS, CDR2 YFSETQ. The CDR3 consists of 16 residues. Germline trimming cut 1 base from V and 1 base from J; bases unmatched to any gene: 1. The CDR3 reads CASSLWTSGGTDTQYF. DNA for the CDR3: TGCGCCAGCAGCTTGTGGACTAGCGGGGGCACAGATACGCAGTATTTT.

The chain couples TRBV2 to TRBJ2-5; a possible D gene is TRBD2 (7 bases). The CDR3 runs to 12 residues. V was clipped by 9 bases and J by 1 base, with 9 bases between them. The germline gives CDR1 SNHLY, CDR2 FYNNEI. For the CDR3, the DNA is TGTGCCAGAGGGGGGGGCCAAGAGACCCAGTACTTC. It codes for CARGGGQETQYF.

The rearrangement joins TRBV27 to TRBJ2-7; D is perhaps TRBD2 (5 bases). The CDR3 totals 13 residues. Germline V CDR1 and CDR2: MNHEY, SMNVEV (reference sequence). V gave up 4 bases and J gave up 1 base, with 8 bases separating them. The CDR3 is CASSWSGSYEQYF. The CDR3 DNA follows: TGTGCCAGCAGTTGGAGCGGATCCTACGAGCAGTACTTC.

The chain uses TRBV6-6 and TRBJ2-5; 7 nucleotides align to TRBD1. The CDR3 spans 13 residues. CDR1 and CDR2 (germline): MNHNY, SVGAGI (reference sequence). J lost 2 bases, V lost 6 bases, and 3 bases had no gene match. CDR3 sequence (DNA): TGTGCCAGCAGGGGGACAGTGCAAGAGACCCAGTACTTC. This sequence encodes CASRGTVQETQYF.

This clone turned up a few times. The V call is TRBV7-3, the J call TRBJ1-1, with 7 bases matching TRBD1. Germline V gives CDR1 SGHTA, CDR2 FQGTGA. With 5 bases clipped from V and 0 bases from J, the junction kept 6 bases outside the gene matches. The CDR3 sequence is 15 residues long. The CDR3 DNA is TGTGCCAGCAGCCCCGGGGACAGACTGAACACTGAAGCTTTCTTT. Its protein product is CASSPGDRLNTEAFF.

J is TRBJ2-1 and V is TRBV4-2, with TRBD2 as a possible D gene (6 bases). V was shortened by 2 bases and J by 7 bases, with 15 bases between the two germline ends. This CDR3 has 15 amino acids. Germline CDR1 and CDR2: LGHNA and YNFKEQ. CDR3 residues: CASSQRGLVGNEQFF. DNA for the CDR3: TGTGCCAGCAGCCAACGGGGGTTGGTCGGAAATGAGCAGTTCTTC.

This clone was seen a handful of times. V is TRBV7-2 and J is TRBJ1-1, with TRBD1 matching 7 bases. The germline CDR1 and CDR2 sequences are SGHTA and FQGNSA. The CDR3 is 15 amino acids. With V trimmed by 5 bases and J by 2 bases, 8 bases remained unmatched. The CDR3 is CASSRETGINTEAFF. The CDR3 region has the DNA TGTGCCAGCAGCCGTGAGACAGGGATAAACACTGAAGCTTTCTTT. The complete variable domain, with remaining parts taken from reference TRBV7-2 and TRBJ1-1, reads GAGVSQSPSNKVTEKGKDVELRCDPISGHTALYWYRQSLGQGLEFLIYFQGNSAPDKSGLPSDRFSAERTGGSVSTLTIQRTQQEDSAVYLCASSRETGINTEAFFGQGTRLTVV.

The chain links TRBV5-1 to TRBJ1-1, with D perhaps TRBD1 (5 bases). The germline V and J ends were trimmed by 0 bases and 2 bases, with 14 bases remaining between them. The V gene's germline CDR1 is SGHRS and CDR2 YFSETQ. This CDR3 region has 16 residues. In DNA, the CDR3 is TGCGCCAGCAGCTTGGGGTATGGGGCGCGAAACACTGAAGCTTTCTTT. It yields the protein CASSLGYGARNTEAFF.

The CDR3 region is CSVGGATGPYGYTF. CDR3 nucleotide sequence: TGCAGCGTTGGGGGCGCGACAGGGCCATATGGCTACACCTTC. This chain links TRBV29-1 with TRBJ1-2; 7 nucleotides match TRBD1. The junction had 10 bases not matched to a gene; V was cut back by 4 bases and J by 5 bases. This CDR3 spans 14 amino acids. Germline CDR1 and CDR2: SQVTM and ANQGSEA.

This CDR3 reads CASSQDLGQANTEAFF. CDR3 DNA: TGCGCCAGCAGCCAAGATCTTGGACAGGCGAACACTGAAGCTTTCTTT. The chain employs TRBV4-1 and TRBJ1-1, with TRBD1 matching 7 bases. The germline CDR1 and CDR2 sequences are MGHRA and YSYEKL. V gave up 0 bases and J gave up 1 base; unmatched junction bases: 5. The CDR3 sequence is 16 residues long.

The V gene is TRBV19, the J gene TRBJ2-1; a weak D match, TRBD1 (6 bases). This CDR3 is 15 amino acids long. V was clipped by 4 bases and J by 4 bases, with 14 bases between them. CDR1 is LNHDA and CDR2 is SQIVND in the germline V gene (reference sequence). The CDR3 DNA sequence: TGTGCCAGTAGTACCAACAGGGATTTTTACAATGAGCAGTTCTTC. Amino acids: CASSTNRDFYNEQFF. Looking up the rest from reference TRBV19 and TRBJ2-1 gives the full variable domain: DGGITQSPKYLFRKEGQNVTLSCEQNLNHDAMYWYRQDPGQGLRLIYYSQIVNDFQKGDIAEGYSVSREKKESFPLTVTSAQKNPTAFYLCASSTNRDFYNEQFFGPGTRLTVL.

The V and J genes are TRBV9 and TRBJ1-6, with D uncertain. V was shortened by 0 bases and J by 7 bases, with 8 bases between the two germline ends. The V gene's germline CDR1 is SGDLS and CDR2 YYNGEE. This CDR3 region has 14 residues. The CDR3 is CASSVEGRNSPLHF. CDR3 nucleotide sequence: TGTGCCAGCAGCGTAGAAGGGAGGAATTCACCCCTCCACTTT.

The gene calls are TRBV2 and TRBJ1-1; 8 nucleotides match TRBD1. The CDR3 contains 12 residues. Germline CDR1 is SNHLY and CDR2 is FYNNEI. V lost 6 bases to trimming and J lost 8 bases; unmatched junction nucleotides: 5. The CDR3 is CASSRQGTEAFF. CDR3 bases: TGTGCCAGCAGCAGACAGGGGACCGAAGCTTTCTTT.